The clone carrying this T cell receptor beta chain was observed a handful of times. This sample stems from a study of blood T cell repertoires in COVID-19. Repertoires were generated with immunoSEQ multiplex PCR, while TCRdb's copy carries only in-frame clones and drops some. The table includes 200,000 to 250,000 clones, 85% to 90% detected once. The origin of this receptor is a man in his sixties who had recovered from COVID-19. Sequenced input: peripheral blood.

The CDR3 DNA reads as TGTGCCAGCAGCCAACAGGGGGAATACTATGGCTACACCTTC. Encoded protein: CASSQQGEYYGYTF. The chain is built from TRBV3-1 (or the pseudogene TRBV3-2) and TRBJ1-2, with TRBD1 matching 7 bases. Germline assignment: CDR1 LGHDT and CDR2 YNNKEL (reference sequence). The V and J ends lost 2 bases and 3 bases, in that order; junction bases with no gene match: 3. The CDR3 is 14 residues long.